The clone carrying this TCR beta chain was picked up a small number of times. What it binds is unknown. These data belong to a study of T cell repertoires in cytomegalovirus infection. Study-level information: Well-studied HLA-B-restricted epitopes and recently identified HLA-C-restricted epitopes of CMV were both used in the study. It was the public TCR beta signatures that indicated both CMV infection and matching HLA type.

The length of the CDR3 is 14 residues. Trimming removed 2 bases from V and 4 bases from J, with 11 bases in between. TCRdb itself ran the reads through MiXCR, one entry per CDR3 protein. Altogether tens of thousands of distinct CDR3 sequences are present, around 25% being singletons, with the ten largest covering roughly 50%. The study's findings and limits: The study identified carriers of CMV plus the relevant HLA from cumulative public TCR beta family frequency. HLA-C-restricted CMV-specific TCR beta clonotypes prevailed in the ex vivo response.

The TCR sequence derives from a human donor in good health (CMV status not recorded). Some clones in this sample may be carry-over from other donors' samples. This chain uses TRBV12-3 or TRBV12-4 with TRBJ1-1, with D maybe TRBD1 (5 bases). Specimen: CD8+ T cells from cultured PBMCs, collected from culture after CMV antigen stimulation. CDR3 region: CASSLRGGVTEAFF. DNA of the CDR3: TGTGCCAGCAGTTTAAGGGGCGGCGTCACTGAAGCTTTCTTT.